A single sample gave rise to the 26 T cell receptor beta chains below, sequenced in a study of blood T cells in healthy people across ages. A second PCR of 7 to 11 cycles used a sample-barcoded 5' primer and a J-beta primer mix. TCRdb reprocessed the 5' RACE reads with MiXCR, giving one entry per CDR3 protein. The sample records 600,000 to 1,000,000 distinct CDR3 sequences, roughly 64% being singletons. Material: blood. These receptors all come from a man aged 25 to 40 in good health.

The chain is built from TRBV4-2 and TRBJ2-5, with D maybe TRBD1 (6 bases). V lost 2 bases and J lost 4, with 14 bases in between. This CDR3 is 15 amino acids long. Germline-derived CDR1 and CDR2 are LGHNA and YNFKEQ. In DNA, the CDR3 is TGTGCCAGCAGCCAACTGGAGGCAGGGGTAGAGACCCAGTACTTC. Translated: CASSQLEAGVETQYF.

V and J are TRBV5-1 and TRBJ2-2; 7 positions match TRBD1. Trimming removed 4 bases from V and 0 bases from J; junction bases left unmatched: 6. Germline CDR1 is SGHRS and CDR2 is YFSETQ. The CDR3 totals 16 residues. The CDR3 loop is CASSRDSKSNTGELFF. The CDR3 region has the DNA TGCGCCAGCAGCCGGGACAGTAAATCGAACACCGGGGAGCTGTTTTTT.

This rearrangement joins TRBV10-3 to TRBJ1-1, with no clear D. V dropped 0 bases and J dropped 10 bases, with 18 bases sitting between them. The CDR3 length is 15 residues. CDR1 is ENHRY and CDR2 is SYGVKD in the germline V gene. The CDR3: CAISESITGVGRAFF. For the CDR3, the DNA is TGTGCCATCAGTGAGTCGATTACTGGGGTGGGGAGAGCTTTCTTT.

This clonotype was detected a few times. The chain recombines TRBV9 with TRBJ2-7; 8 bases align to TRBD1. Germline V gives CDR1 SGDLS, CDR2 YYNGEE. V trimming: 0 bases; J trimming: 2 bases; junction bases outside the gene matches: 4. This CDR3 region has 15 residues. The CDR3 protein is CASSVGVDRAYEQYF. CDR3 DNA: TGTGCCAGCAGCGTAGGTGTGGACAGGGCCTACGAGCAGTACTTC.

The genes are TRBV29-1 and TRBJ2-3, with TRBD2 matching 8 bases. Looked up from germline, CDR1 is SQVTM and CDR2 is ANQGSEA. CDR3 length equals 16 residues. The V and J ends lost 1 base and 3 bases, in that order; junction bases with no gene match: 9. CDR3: CSVEARVSGGTDTQYF. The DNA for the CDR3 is TGCAGCGTTGAAGCGAGGGTCTCGGGGGGGACAGATACGCAGTATTTT.

The CDR3 spells CASLANTEAFF. The CDR3 nucleotides read TGTGCCAGCCTGGCGAACACTGAAGCTTTCTTT. The chain uses TRBV6-5 and TRBJ1-1; no reliable D call. V gave up 8 bases and J gave up 1 base, with 5 bases separating them. Per germline, CDR1 MNHEY and CDR2 SVGAGI. The CDR3 consists of 11 residues.

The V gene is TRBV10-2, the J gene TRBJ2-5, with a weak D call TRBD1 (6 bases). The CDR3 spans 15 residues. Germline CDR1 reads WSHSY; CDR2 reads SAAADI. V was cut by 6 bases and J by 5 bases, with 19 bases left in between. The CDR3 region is CASRDGTDRGETQYF. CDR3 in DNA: TGCGCCAGCAGAGATGGGACGGACAGAGGGGAGACCCAGTACTTC.

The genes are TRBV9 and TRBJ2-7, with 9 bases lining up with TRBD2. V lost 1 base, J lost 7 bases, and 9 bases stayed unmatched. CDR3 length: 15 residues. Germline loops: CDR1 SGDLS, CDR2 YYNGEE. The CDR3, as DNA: TGTGCCAGCAGCGTAAAAGCTCTAGCGGGGAAGGAGCAGTACTTC. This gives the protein CASSVKALAGKEQYF.

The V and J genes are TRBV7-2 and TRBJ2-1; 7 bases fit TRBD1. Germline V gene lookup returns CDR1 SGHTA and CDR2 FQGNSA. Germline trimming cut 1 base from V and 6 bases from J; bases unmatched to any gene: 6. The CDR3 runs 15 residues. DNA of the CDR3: TGTGCCAGCAGCTTAGGACAGGGAGCGAGCAATGAGCAGTTCTTC. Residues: CASSLGQGASNEQFF. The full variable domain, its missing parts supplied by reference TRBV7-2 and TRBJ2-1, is GAGVSQSPSNKVTEKGKDVELRCDPISGHTALYWYRQSLGQGLEFLIYFQGNSAPDKSGLPSDRFSAERTGGSVSTLTIQRTQQEDSAVYLCASSLGQGASNEQFFGPGTRLTVL.

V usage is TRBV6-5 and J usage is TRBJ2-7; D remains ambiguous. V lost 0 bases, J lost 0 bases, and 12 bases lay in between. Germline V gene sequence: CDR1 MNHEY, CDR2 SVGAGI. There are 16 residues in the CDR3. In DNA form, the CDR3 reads TGTGCCAGCAGTTACTCGATAGGTCTGACCTCCTACGAGCAGTACTTC. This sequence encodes CASSYSIGLTSYEQYF.

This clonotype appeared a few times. CDR3 sequence (DNA): TGCGCCAGCAGCCAACGCACCGGGACTAGCAACGAGCAGTACTTC. This sequence encodes CASSQRTGTSNEQYF. This chain connects TRBV4-3 to TRBJ2-5; 9 nucleotides line up with TRBD2. TRBJ2-7 explains the end of the DNA better; the J call may be wrong. The CDR3 covers 15 residues. Germline V lookup: CDR1 LGHNA, CDR2 YSLEER.

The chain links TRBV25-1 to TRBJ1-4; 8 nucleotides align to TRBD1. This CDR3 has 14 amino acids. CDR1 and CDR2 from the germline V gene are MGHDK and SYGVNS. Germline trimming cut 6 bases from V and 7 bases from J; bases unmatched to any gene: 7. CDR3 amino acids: CASSAGTGGEKLFF. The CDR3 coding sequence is TGTGCCAGCAGCGCCGGGACAGGCGGTGAAAAACTGTTTTTT.

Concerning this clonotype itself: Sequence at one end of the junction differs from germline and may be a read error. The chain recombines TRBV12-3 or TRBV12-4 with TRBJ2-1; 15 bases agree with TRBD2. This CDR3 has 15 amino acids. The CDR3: CAGSLGLAGGNEQFF. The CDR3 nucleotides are TGTGCCGGCAGTTTGGGACTAGCGGGGGGAAATGAGCAGTTCTTC.

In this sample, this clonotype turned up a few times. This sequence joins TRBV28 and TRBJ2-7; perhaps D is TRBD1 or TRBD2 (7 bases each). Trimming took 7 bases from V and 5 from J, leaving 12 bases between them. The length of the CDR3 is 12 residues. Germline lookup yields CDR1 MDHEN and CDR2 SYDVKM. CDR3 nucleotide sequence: TGTGCCAGCAAGACAGGGAGGGACGAGCAGTACTTC. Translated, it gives CASKTGRDEQYF.

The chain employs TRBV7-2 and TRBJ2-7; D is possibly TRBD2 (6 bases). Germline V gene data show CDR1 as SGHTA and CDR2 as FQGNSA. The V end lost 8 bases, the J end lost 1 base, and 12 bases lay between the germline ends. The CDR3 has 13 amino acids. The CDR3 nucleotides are TGTGCCAGCGGTTCTAGCGCATCCTACGAGCAGTACTTC. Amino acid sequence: CASGSSASYEQYF.

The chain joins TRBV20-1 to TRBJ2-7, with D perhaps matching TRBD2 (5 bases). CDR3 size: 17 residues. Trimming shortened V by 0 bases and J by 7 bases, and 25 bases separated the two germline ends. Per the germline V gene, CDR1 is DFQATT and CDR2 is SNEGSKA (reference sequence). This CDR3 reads CSARDEGTSWARREQYF. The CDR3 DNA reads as TGCAGTGCTAGAGATGAGGGCACCTCCTGGGCAAGACGGGAGCAGTACTTC.

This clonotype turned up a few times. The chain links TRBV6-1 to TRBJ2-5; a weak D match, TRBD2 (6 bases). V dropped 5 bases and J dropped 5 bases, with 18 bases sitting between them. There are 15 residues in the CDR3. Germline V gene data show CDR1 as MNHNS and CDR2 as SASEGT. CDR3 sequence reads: CASSFRARRGETQYF. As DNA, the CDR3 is TGTGCCAGCAGTTTCCGGGCCCGGCGGGGTGAGACCCAGTACTTC.

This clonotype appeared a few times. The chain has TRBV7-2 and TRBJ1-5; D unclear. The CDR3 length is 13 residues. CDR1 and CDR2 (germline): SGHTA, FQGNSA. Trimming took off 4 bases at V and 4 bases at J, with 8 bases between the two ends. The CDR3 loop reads CASSSDRNQPQHF. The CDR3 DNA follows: TGTGCCAGCAGCTCGGACCGAAATCAGCCCCAGCATTTT.

The CDR3 region has the DNA TGTGCCAGCAGTCAAGGGGCCGGGGAGCTGTTTTTT. Amino acid sequence: CASSQGAGELFF. V usage is TRBV6-5 and J usage is TRBJ2-2; perhaps TRBD1 as D (5 bases). V gave up 5 bases and J gave up 6 bases, with 7 bases separating them. Germline-derived CDR1 and CDR2 are MNHEY and SVGAGI. The length of the CDR3 is 12 residues.

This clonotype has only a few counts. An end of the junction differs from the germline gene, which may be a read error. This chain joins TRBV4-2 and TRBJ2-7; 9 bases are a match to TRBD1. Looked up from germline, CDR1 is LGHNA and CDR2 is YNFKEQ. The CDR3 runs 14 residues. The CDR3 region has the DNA TGCGCCAGCAGCCAGGGACAGGGTACCTACGAGCAGTACTTC. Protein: CASSQGQGTYEQYF.

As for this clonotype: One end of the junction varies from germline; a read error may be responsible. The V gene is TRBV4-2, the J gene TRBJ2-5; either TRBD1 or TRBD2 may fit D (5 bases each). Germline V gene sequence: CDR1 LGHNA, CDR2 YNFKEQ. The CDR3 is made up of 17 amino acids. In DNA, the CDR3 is TGTGCCAGTAGCCCCGTCTTCCTACGGGGCTCTCAAGAGACCCAGTACTTC. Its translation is CASSPVFLRGSQETQYF.

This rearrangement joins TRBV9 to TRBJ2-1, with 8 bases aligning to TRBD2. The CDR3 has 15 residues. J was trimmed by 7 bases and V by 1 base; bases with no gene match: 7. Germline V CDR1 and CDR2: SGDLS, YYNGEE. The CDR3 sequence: CASSVKSGGINEQFF. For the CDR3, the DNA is TGTGCCAGCAGCGTAAAAAGCGGGGGAATTAATGAGCAGTTCTTC.

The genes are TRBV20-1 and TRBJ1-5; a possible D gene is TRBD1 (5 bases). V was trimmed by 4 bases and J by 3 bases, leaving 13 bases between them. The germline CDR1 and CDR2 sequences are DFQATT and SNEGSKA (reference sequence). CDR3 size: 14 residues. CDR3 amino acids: CSAKRTGHNQPQHF. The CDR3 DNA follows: TGCAGTGCTAAGAGGACGGGGCACAATCAGCCCCAGCATTTT.

The CDR3 spells CASVQGQGFGSPLHF. In DNA, the CDR3 is TGTGCCAGCGTTCAGGGCCAAGGGTTTGGTTCACCCCTCCACTTT. The rearrangement joins TRBV7-2 to TRBJ1-6; a possible D gene is TRBD1 (5 bases). Between the trimmed V and J ends, which lost 8 bases and 9 bases, there was a span of 20 bases. Per germline, CDR1 SGHTA and CDR2 FQGNSA. The length of the CDR3 is 15 residues.

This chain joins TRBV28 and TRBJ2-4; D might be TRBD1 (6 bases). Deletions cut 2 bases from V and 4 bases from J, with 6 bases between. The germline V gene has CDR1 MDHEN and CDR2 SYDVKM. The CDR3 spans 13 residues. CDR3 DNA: TGTGCCAGCAGTTTAGGGACAAAAAACATTCAGTACTTC. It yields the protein CASSLGTKNIQYF.

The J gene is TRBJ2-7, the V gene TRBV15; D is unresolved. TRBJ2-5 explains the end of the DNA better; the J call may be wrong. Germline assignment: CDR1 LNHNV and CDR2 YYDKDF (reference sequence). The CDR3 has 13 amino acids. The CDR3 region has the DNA TGTGCCACCAGCATTAGGAGTCGGGAGACCCAGTACTTC. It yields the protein CATSIRSRETQYF.